This T cell receptor (beta chain) appears in the sequencing data of a study of human T cells and chemical hapten exposure. About the research overall: Mainly, slight library volume differences in the pool made TCR yields vary.

This clonotype was observed at least ten times. Time point given: healthy volunteer bleed at 2 weeks. Sequencing started from total RNA isolated from unfractionated whole blood. The library put unique molecular identifiers onto individual cDNA molecules. Using its own MiXCR run on the RACE reads, TCRdb lists one record per CDR3 protein. The data hold over 100,000 distinct CDR3 sequences, with roughly 9% observed a single time. CDR1 MNHNS and CDR2 SASEGT come from the germline V gene. This CDR3 region has 16 residues. V was clipped by 6 bases and J by 1 base, with 18 bases between them. Input material: whole blood. The chain recombines TRBV6-1 with TRBJ1-1, with a possible D match to TRBD1 (5 bases). This sequence was found in a male donor in good health. Some clones in this sample may be carry-over from other donors' samples. The chain's CDR3 is CASSPYHVRGNTEAFF. The CDR3 nucleotides read TGTGCCAGCAGCCCATACCACGTGAGGGGGAACACTGAAGCTTTCTTT.